This T cell receptor beta chain stems from a study of T cell repertoires in aging, cancer and after chemotherapy (dated by TCRdb to the late 2010s). In the study overall: Six donor age groups were covered, ranging from 30 or younger up to 70 or older, and each group contained at least three individuals. In the solid tumor group, the paired samples taken before and after chemotherapy came from brain tumor (glioblastoma) patients given temozolomide-based therapy. In total, the full dataset held about 8.8 million TCR reads. To look at immunoaging and at how T cells reconstitute after chemotherapy, the study profiled TCR beta repertoires in peripheral blood from both healthy donors and cancer patients. Alongside fewer than 100 healthy donors serving as a reference group, the cohort included approximately 220 cancer patients, of whom some 91 had hematological cancers and 124 had solid cancers. The research as a whole found: In healthy donors, the decline in TCR diversity with age was mainly explained by loss of richness, whereas in cancer patients loss of evenness was also found to contribute. It was noted by the authors that conclusions about immunological memory after chemotherapy cannot be drawn from the repertoire data. An increase in median generation probability over the chemotherapy interval was observed in both cancer cohorts, suggesting that the repertoire was reconstituted through rebound thymic output. Compared with age-matched healthy donors, untreated patients with either hematological or solid cancers had significantly lower TCR diversity in the blood along with higher clonality.

Rearranged TRB sequences spanning V, D and J segments were amplified by multiplex touch-down PCR using a mixed TRB-A/B primer pool. Illumina adapters and sample indices were added to the amplicons in two consecutive PCR reactions performed with Phusion HS II polymerase. The amplicons were purified from gel with the NucleoSpin Gel and PCR Clean-up kit and then assessed with Qubit and an Agilent 2100 Bioanalyzer. Libraries were sequenced on an Illumina MiSeq using 600-cycle, single-indexed, paired-end runs. From the authors' description of their analysis: MiXCR versions 2.12 and 3.0.5 were used to process TRB sequences. Each unique CDR3 nucleotide sequence counted as one clone, and only productive sequences with at least two reads were retained. Repertoire metrics included Shannon diversity, evenness, clonality (one minus evenness), and alpha-parameterized diversity profiles from alpha 0 to 5. Generation probabilities of clones in paired pre- and post-chemotherapy samples were computed with the IGoR algorithm. TCRdb took the public reads, trimmed them with fastp at Q25, ran MiXCR for clone calling and kept in-frame beta chains. Duplicate CDR3 protein sequences are folded into a single record with the most common DNA and genes. The V and J calls reflect TCRdb's pipeline rather than the authors' work. A total of about 2,000 distinct CDR3 sequences appear in this sample, 15% to 20% of them only once. Jointly, the top ten make up around 23% of the sample.

The germline V gene encodes CDR1 SGHNT and CDR2 YYREEE (reference sequence). CDR3 length: 14 amino acids, cysteine to phenylalanine. Only the CDR3 part of the read is kept: 42 bases, read in frame from the first base. The V and J ends are trimmed by 6 bases and 3 bases, leaving 15 bases between them. Within its sample, this clonotype is large (0.1 to 1%). What antigen it recognizes has not been identified. Base quality data are lacking; no much larger clone is found one base away. TCR beta rearrangements were amplified from genomic DNA isolated from peripheral blood, not from sorted cells or RNA. This sequence was found in a human donor with a solid tumor. The sample consisted of blood. This chain is built from TRBV5-4 and TRBJ1-2; possibly the D gene is TRBD1, per 5 matching bases. The CDR3 is CASTLGGGDYGYTF. The DNA reads as follows: TGTGCCAGCACTCTGGGCGGGGGAGACTATGGCTACACCTTC.